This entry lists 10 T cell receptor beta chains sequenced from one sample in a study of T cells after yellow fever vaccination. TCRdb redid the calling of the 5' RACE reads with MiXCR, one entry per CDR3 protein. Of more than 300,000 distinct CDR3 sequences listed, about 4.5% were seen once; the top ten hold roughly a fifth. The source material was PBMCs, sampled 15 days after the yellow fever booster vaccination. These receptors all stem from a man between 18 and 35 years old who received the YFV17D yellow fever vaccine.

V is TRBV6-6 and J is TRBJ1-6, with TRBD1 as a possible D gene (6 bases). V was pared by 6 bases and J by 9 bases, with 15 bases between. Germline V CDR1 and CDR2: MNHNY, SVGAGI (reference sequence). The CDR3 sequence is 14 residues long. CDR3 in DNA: TGTGCCAGCAGAAACAGGGAGGGAAGTTCACCCCTCCACTTT. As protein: CASRNREGSSPLHF.

CDR3 residues: CATSRAGGNSPLHF. CDR3 sequence (DNA): TGTGCCACCAGCAGAGCCGGGGGAAATTCACCCCTCCACTTT. This chain joins TRBV15 and TRBJ1-6, with D possibly being TRBD1 (5 bases). CDR1 is LNHNV and CDR2 is YYDKDF in the germline V gene (reference sequence). The CDR3 covers 14 residues. V lost 1 base and J lost 7, with 8 bases in between.

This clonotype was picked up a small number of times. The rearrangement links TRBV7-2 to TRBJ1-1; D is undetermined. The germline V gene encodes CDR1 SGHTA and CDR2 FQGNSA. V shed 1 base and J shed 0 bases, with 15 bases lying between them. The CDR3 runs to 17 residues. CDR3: CASSLELMPTMNTEAFF. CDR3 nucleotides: TGTGCCAGCAGCTTAGAGTTGATGCCTACCATGAACACTGAAGCTTTCTTT.

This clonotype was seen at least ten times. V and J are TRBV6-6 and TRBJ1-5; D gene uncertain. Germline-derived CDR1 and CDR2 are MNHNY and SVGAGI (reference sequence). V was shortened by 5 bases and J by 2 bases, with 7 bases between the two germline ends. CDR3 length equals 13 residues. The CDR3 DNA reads TGTGCCAGCAGTACTCCGGGCAATCAGCCCCAGCATTTT. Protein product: CASSTPGNQPQHF.

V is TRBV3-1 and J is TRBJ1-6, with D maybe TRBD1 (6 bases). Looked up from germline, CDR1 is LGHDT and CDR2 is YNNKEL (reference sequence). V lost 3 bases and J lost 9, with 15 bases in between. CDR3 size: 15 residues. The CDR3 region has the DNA TGTGCCAGCAGCCAGACCTCAGGGGCCCTTTCACCCCTCCACTTT. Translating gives CASSQTSGALSPLHF.

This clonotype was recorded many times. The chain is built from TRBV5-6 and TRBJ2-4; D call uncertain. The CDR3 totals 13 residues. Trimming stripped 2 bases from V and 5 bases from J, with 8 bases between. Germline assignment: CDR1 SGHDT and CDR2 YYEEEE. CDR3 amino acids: CASSLDVQNIQYF. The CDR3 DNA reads TGTGCCAGCAGCTTAGATGTCCAAAACATTCAGTACTTC.

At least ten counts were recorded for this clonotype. The CDR3 DNA reads as TGTGCCAGCAGGTACACAGGGGACGGCTATGGCTACACCTTC. Residues: CASRYTGDGYGYTF. This chain uses TRBV11-2 with TRBJ1-2; 7 positions agree with TRBD1. This CDR3 region has 14 residues. From germline, CDR1 is SGHAT and CDR2 FQNNGV. The V gene end was trimmed by 6 bases and the J gene end by 4 bases; junction bases not matched to a gene: 8. Combining the CDR3 with reference TRBV11-2 and TRBJ1-2 gives the whole variable domain EAGVAQSPRYKIIEKRQSVAFWCNPISGHATLYWYQQILGQGPKLLIQFQNNGVVDDSQLPKDRFSAERLKGVDSTLKIQPAKLEDSAVYLCASRYTGDGYGYTFGSGTRLTVV.

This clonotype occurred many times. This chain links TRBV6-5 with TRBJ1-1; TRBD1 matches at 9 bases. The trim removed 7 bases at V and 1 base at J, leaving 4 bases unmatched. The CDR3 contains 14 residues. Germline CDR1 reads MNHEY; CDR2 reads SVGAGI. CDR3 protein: CASTLGQGNTEAFF. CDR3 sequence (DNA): TGTGCCAGCACCTTGGGACAGGGGAACACTGAAGCTTTCTTT.

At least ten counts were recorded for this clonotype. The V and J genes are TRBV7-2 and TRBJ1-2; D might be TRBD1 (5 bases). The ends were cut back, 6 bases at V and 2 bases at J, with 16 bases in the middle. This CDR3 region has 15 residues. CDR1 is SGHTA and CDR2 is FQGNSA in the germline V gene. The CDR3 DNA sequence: TGTGCCAGCAGATATGACAGAAGTTTCAACTATGGCTACACCTTC. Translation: CASRYDRSFNYGYTF.

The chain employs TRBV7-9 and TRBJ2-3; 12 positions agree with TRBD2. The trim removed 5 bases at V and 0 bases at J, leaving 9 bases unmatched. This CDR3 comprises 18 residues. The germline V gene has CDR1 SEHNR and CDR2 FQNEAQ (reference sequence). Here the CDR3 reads CASSHTSGGTASTDTQYF. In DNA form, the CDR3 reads TGTGCCAGCAGCCACACTAGCGGGGGGACCGCTAGCACAGATACGCAGTATTTT.